This T cell receptor beta chain was retrieved from a study of blood T cell repertoires in COVID-19. The assay was immunoSEQ multiplex PCR, and TCRdb's table has in-frame clones only and misses some. The top ten clones hold over 0.2% of a sample with some 670,000 clones, 85% to 90% of them seen once. This CDR3 contains 15 residues. Germline lookup yields CDR1 WSHSY and CDR2 SAAADI. Germline trimming cut 6 bases from V and 7 bases from J; bases unmatched to any gene: 12. This TCR was recovered from a woman between 18 and 30 years old with acute or convalescent COVID-19. The chain couples TRBV10-2 to TRBJ2-7, with 10 bases matching TRBD2. The material sequenced was peripheral blood. CDR3 amino acids: CASRPEERGGREQYF. The CDR3 bases are TGCGCCAGCAGGCCCGAGGAGCGGGGGGGTCGGGAGCAGTACTTC.